Described below is a single T cell receptor (beta chain) sequence and its context. Antigen unknown. With a much larger clone just one base away, this may be a read error. This entry is derived from a study of CD8 T cells in ankylosing spondylitis. The V gene lost 4 bases and the J gene lost 6 bases, with 13 bases spanning the gap. Germline CDR1 and CDR2: SGHNT and YENEEA. The CDR3 spans 13 residues. Quantitative 5'-RACE with molecular barcodes was used to make the TCR beta libraries. TCRdb recomputed calls from the 5' RACE reads with MiXCR, one row per CDR3 protein. The repertoire includes 210,000 or so distinct CDR3 sequences, roughly 8% of them detected once, and 4.5% to 5% sits in the top ten. Study results and caveats: Within matched ankylosing spondylitis synovial fluid, disease-linked clones were reportedly significantly enriched. Those disease-linked clones were CD8+; they were also relatively rare in peripheral blood.

The sample was blood, either unsorted or a sorted T cell fraction (not recorded which). The chain links TRBV11-3 to TRBJ2-7; the D gene is possibly TRBD2 (6 bases). The receptor comes from a female donor with ankylosing spondylitis or in good health (not recorded which). In DNA, the CDR3 is TGTGCCAGCAGCTCGGACGGGACTCGCGAGCAGTACTTC. Protein: CASSSDGTREQYF.